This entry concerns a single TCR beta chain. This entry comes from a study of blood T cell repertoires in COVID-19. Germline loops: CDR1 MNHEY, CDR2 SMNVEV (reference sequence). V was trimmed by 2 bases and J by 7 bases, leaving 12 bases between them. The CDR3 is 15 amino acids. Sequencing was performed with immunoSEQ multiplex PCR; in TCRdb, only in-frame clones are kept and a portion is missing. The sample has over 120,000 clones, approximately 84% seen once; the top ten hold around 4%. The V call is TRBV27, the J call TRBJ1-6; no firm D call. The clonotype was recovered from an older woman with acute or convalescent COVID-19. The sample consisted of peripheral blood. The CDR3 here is CASSLISPPNSPLHF. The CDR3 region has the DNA TGTGCCAGCAGTTTAATTAGCCCACCCAATTCACCCCTCCACTTT.